This TCR beta chain was captured by sequencing in a study of T cell repertoires in cytomegalovirus infection. TCRdb processed the reads anew with MiXCR; each CDR3 protein has one entry. The sample has some 920,000 distinct CDR3 sequences; 30% to 40% are singletons. This clonotype was counted at least ten times. Its antigen remains unidentified. This CDR3 region has 12 residues. Germline CDR1 reads MNHNY; CDR2 reads SVGAGI (reference sequence). The V and J ends lost 5 bases and 9 bases respectively, with 8 bases between them. The chain uses TRBV6-6 and TRBJ1-6; no clear D gene. This receptor was taken from a human donor in good health (CMV status not recorded). Some clones in this sample may be carry-over from other donors' samples. This specimen consisted of cultured CD8+ T cells from PBMCs, obtained from culture after CMV antigen stimulation. DNA of the CDR3: TGTGCCAGCAGTCTCCTCGGTTCACCCCTCCACTTT. Amino acids: CASSLLGSPLHF.